A selection of T cell receptor beta chains follows, all from one sample in a study of neurological immune-mediated disorders. TCRdb re-analysed the 5' RACE reads in MiXCR, keeping a single row per CDR3 protein. Here the sample spans tens of thousands of distinct CDR3 sequences, roughly a tenth being singletons. Specimen: PBMCs. These receptors originate from a male donor with HTLV-1-associated myelopathy (HAM/TSP). The CDR3 runs from the conserved cysteine through the conserved F or W. Fields, in order: D gene, J gene, V gene, clone size, CDR3 length, CDR3 DNA, CDR3 protein. D genes are given only for firm matches. Clone size is not always given. Where it is, it says once, few, many or a class for expanded clones.

D: TRBD1; J: TRBJ2-2; V: TRBV29-1; size: NA; length: 12; DNA: TGCAGCGTGACAGGGGGCATCGGGGAGCTGTTTTTT; CDR3: CSVTGGIGELFF
D: NA; J: TRBJ1-1; V: TRBV6-5; size: many; length: 13; DNA: TGTGCCAGCAGTTACTCGATCTACACTGAAGCTTTCTTT; CDR3: CASSYSIYTEAFF
D: NA; J: TRBJ2-7; V: TRBV7-9; size: many; length: 15; DNA: TGTGCCAGCAGTTCCCGGGACAAGGGTCGCCGCGAGCAGTACTTC; CDR3: CASSSRDKGRREQYF
D: NA; J: TRBJ2-5; V: TRBV5-1; size: NA; length: 14; DNA: TGCGCCAGCAGCTTTCAGGACAGCAGGGAGACCACGTACTTC; CDR3: CASSFQDSRETTYF
D: NA; J: TRBJ2-7; V: TRBV9; size: many; length: 13; DNA: TGTGCCAGCAGCGTAGGTACAGACAACGAGCAGTACTTC; CDR3: CASSVGTDNEQYF
D: TRBD2; J: TRBJ2-3; V: TRBV28; size: NA; length: 17; DNA: TGTGCCAGCACTCAAACAAGTGGTAGCGGGGGCACAGATACGCGGTATTTT; CDR3: CASTQTSGSGGTDTRYF
D: NA; J: TRBJ2-5; V: TRBV20-1; size: many; length: 15; DNA: TGCAGTGCTAGAGATTACGGGGGCGCAGGGGAGACCCAGTACTTC; CDR3: CSARDYGGAGETQYF
D: TRBD1; J: TRBJ2-5; V: TRBV10-3; size: NA; length: 14; DNA: TGTGCCATCAGTGAGCGAGGGGGCGGGGAGACCCAGTACTTC; CDR3: CAISERGGGETQYF
D: NA; J: TRBJ1-1; V: TRBV10-3; size: NA; length: 13; DNA: TGTGCCATCGGGGGGGCCCTTAGTGCTGAAGCTTTCTTT; CDR3: CAIGGALSAEAFF
D: NA; J: TRBJ1-2; V: TRBV6-2/TRBV6-3; size: many; length: 14; DNA: TGTGCCAGCAGTTATGTAGTCTCTAACTATGGCTACACCTTC; CDR3: CASSYVVSNYGYTF
D: NA; J: TRBJ1-1; V: TRBV5-1; size: many; length: 13; DNA: TGCGCCAGCACCGTGGACGGCGACACTGAAGCTTTCTTT; CDR3: CASTVDGDTEAFF
D: TRBD1; J: TRBJ2-7; V: TRBV5-1; size: many; length: 13; DNA: TGCGCCAGCAGCACCGGACAGGGCTACGAGCAGTACTTC; CDR3: CASSTGQGYEQYF
D: TRBD2; J: TRBJ2-3; V: TRBV20-1; size: many; length: 17; DNA: TGCAGTGCTAGAGATAGGAGAAGCGGGGCCTTCACAGATACGCAGTATTTT; CDR3: CSARDRRSGAFTDTQYF
D: NA; J: TRBJ1-1; V: TRBV6-5; size: NA; length: 15; DNA: TGTGCCAGCAGTTACTCGCGTAGGGCGGGCACTAAAGCTTTCTTT; CDR3: CASSYSRRAGTKAFF
D: NA; J: TRBJ1-1; V: TRBV5-5; size: many; length: 13; DNA: TGTGCCAGCGGGGTGGACACTAACACTGAAGCTTTCTTT; CDR3: CASGVDTNTEAFF
D: TRBD1; J: TRBJ2-6; V: TRBV6-5; size: many; length: 19; DNA: TGTGCCAGCAGTTACTTCCGGGGACAGGGAATTTCTGGGGCCAACGTCCTGACTTTC; CDR3: CASSYFRGQGISGANVLTF
D: TRBD1; J: TRBJ2-1; V: TRBV5-1; size: many; length: 15; DNA: TGCGCCAGCAGCAGACCGGGACAGGGACGGCCTGAGCAGTTCTTC; CDR3: CASSRPGQGRPEQFF
D: NA; J: TRBJ1-5; V: TRBV6-5; size: many; length: 14; DNA: TGTGCCAGCAGCCCTAACAGGTCTAATCAGCCCCAGCATTTT; CDR3: CASSPNRSNQPQHF
D: NA; J: TRBJ2-7; V: TRBV10-3; size: many; length: 14; DNA: TGTGCCATCAGGGGGACGAGGAGCTCCTACGAGCAGTACTTC; CDR3: CAIRGTRSSYEQYF
D: NA; J: TRBJ1-3; V: TRBV6-5; size: many; length: 17; DNA: TGTGCCAGCAGCTCGAGGAAAAGCGGTTACTCTGGAAACACCATATATTTT; CDR3: CASSSRKSGYSGNTIYF
D: NA; J: TRBJ1-2; V: TRBV18; size: many; length: 14; DNA: TGTGCCAGCTCACCACCGTCGGGAGTTGGTGGCTACACCTTC; CDR3: CASSPPSGVGGYTF
D: TRBD1; J: TRBJ2-5; V: TRBV28; size: many; length: 15; DNA: TGTGCCAGCAGTTTGAGCGGGACAGGGCAAGAGACCCAGTACTTC; CDR3: CASSLSGTGQETQYF
D: TRBD1; J: TRBJ1-4; V: TRBV7-8; size: many; length: 17; DNA: TGTGCCAGCAGCACGAGGGACAGGGGGCTGGGTAATGAAAAACTGTTTTTT; CDR3: CASSTRDRGLGNEKLFF
D: TRBD1; J: TRBJ1-2; V: TRBV14; size: many; length: 16; DNA: TGTGCCAGCAGCCTTCACACCGGGACAGCTAACTATGGCTACACCTTC; CDR3: CASSLHTGTANYGYTF
D: NA; J: TRBJ2-1; V: TRBV6-2/TRBV6-3; size: many; length: 12; DNA: TGTGCCAGCACTGGGCGGACCAATGAGCAGTTCTTC; CDR3: CASTGRTNEQFF
D: NA; J: TRBJ1-5; V: TRBV9; size: many; length: 16; DNA: TGTGCCAGCAGCGGCCAGAGTGAGGGGTCCAATCAGCCCCAGCATTTT; CDR3: CASSGQSEGSNQPQHF